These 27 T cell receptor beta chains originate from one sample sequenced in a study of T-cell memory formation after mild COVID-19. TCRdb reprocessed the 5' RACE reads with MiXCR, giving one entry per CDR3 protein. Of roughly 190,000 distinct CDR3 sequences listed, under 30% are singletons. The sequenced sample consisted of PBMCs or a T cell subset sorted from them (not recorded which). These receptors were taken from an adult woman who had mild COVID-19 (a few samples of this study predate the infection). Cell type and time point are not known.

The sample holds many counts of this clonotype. The CDR3 here is CASSPGSSSPEAFF. CDR3 bases: TGTGCCAGCAGCCCCGGGAGCAGTTCCCCTGAAGCTTTCTTT. This chain uses TRBV7-8 with TRBJ1-1; no definite D call. The CDR3 loop spans 14 amino acids. CDR1 SGHVS and CDR2 FQNEAQ come from the germline V gene. V was clipped by 5 bases and J by 6 bases, with 16 bases between them.

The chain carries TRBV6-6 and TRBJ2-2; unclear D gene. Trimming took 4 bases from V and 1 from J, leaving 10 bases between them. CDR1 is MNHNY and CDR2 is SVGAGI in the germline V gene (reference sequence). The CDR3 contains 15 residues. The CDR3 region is CASSSEERNTGELFF. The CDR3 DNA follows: TGTGCCAGCAGTTCCGAGGAGCGGAACACCGGGGAGCTGTTTTTT.

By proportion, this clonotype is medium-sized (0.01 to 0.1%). The chain's CDR3 is CASSQTGQGRRNIQYF. CDR3 nucleotides: TGCGCCAGCAGCCAAACCGGACAGGGGCGAAGGAACATTCAGTACTTC. This chain links TRBV4-3 with TRBJ2-4; TRBD1 matches at 9 bases. The germline V gene encodes CDR1 LGHNA and CDR2 YSLEER. The length of the CDR3 is 16 residues. V was clipped by 2 bases and J by 7 bases; unmatched bases: 9.

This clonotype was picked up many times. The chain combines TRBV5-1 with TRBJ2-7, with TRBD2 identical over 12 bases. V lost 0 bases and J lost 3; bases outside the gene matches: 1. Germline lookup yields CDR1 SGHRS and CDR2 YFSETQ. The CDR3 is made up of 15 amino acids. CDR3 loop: CASSLGLAGVYEQYF. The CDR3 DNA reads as TGCGCCAGCAGCTTGGGACTAGCGGGAGTCTACGAGCAGTACTTC.

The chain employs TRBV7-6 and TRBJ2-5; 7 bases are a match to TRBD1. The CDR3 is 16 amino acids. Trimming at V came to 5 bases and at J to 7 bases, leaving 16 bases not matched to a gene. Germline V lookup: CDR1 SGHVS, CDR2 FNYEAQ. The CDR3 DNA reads TGTGCCAGCAGCAAGACTCCCGGGACAGTAGAGGGGACCCAGTACTTC. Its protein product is CASSKTPGTVEGTQYF.

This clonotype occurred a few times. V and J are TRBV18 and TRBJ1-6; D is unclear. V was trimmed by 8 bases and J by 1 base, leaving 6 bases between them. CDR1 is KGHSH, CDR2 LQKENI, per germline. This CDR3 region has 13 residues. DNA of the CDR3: TGTGCCAGCGGCCGGTCCTATAATTCACCCCTCCACTTT. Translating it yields CASGRSYNSPLHF.

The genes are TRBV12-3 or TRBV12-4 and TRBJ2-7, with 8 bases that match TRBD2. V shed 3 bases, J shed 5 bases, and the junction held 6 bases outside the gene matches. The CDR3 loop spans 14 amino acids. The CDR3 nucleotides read TGTGCCAGCAGTTTTGGGACTAGACGAGACGAGCAGTACTTC. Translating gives CASSFGTRRDEQYF.

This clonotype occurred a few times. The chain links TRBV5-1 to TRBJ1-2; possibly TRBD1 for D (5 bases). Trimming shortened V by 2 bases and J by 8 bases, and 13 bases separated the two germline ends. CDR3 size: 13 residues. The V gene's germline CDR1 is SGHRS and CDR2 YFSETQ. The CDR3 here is CASSLDRSDGYTF. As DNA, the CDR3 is TGCGCCAGCAGCTTAGACAGATCTGACGGCTACACCTTC.

The CDR3 loop reads CATGGLAGAWDNEQFF. The CDR3 DNA sequence: TGTGCCACCGGGGGACTAGCGGGAGCGTGGGACAATGAGCAGTTCTTC. The chain links TRBV24-1 to TRBJ2-1, with 14 bases identical to TRBD2. The germline CDR1 and CDR2 sequences are KGHDR and SFDVKD. The trim removed 9 bases at V and 5 bases at J, leaving 8 bases unmatched. CDR3 length: 16 residues.

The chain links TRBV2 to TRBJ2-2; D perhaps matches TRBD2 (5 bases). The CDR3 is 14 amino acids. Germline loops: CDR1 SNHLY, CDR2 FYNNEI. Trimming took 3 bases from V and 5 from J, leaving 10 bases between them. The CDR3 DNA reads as TGTGCCAGCAGTGATCCGAGGGATACCGGGGAGCTGTTTTTT. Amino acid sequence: CASSDPRDTGELFF.

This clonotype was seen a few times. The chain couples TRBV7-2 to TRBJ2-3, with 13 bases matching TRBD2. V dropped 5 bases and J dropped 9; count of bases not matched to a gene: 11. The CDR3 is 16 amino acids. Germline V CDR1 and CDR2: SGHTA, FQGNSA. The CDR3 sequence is CASSLGAGLAGHTQYF. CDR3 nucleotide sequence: TGTGCCAGCAGCCTCGGGGCGGGACTAGCGGGACACACGCAGTATTTT.

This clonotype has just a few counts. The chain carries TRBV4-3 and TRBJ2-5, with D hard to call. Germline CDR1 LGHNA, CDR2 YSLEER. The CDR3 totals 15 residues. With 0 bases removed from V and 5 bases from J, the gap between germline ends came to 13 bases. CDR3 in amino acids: CASSQDRMTRETQYF. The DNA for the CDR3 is TGCGCCAGCAGCCAAGACAGGATGACAAGGGAGACCCAGTACTTC.

The CDR3 coding sequence is TGCAGTGCCAAAACGTCTAGCCGAGAGACCCAGTACTTC. Translating it yields CSAKTSSRETQYF. This sequence joins TRBV20-1 and TRBJ2-5, with D perhaps matching TRBD2 (5 bases). Germline assignment: CDR1 DFQATT and CDR2 SNEGSKA (reference sequence). The CDR3 loop spans 13 amino acids. V shed 6 bases and J shed 4 bases, with 15 bases lying between them.

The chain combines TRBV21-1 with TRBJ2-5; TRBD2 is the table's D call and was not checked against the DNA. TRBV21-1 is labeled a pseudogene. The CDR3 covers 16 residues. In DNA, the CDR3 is TGTGCCAGCAGCAAAGCGAACGGCGGGAATGCAGAGACCCAGTACTTC. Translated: CASSKANGGNAETQYF.

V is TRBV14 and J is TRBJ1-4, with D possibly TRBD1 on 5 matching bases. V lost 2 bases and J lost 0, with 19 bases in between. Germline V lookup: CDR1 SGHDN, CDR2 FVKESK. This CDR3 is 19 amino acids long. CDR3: CASSQSYSAGRTTNEKLFF. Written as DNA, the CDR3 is TGTGCCAGCAGCCAAAGTTATTCTGCGGGACGTACAACTAATGAAAAACTGTTTTTT.

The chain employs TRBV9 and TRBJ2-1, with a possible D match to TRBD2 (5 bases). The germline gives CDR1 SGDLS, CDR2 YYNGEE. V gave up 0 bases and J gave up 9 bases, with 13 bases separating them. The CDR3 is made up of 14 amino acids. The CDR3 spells CASSVDPEGGEQFF. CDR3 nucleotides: TGTGCCAGCAGCGTAGACCCCGAGGGCGGTGAGCAGTTCTTC.

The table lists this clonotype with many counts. The CDR3 region has the DNA TGCGCCAGCAGCTTGTCGGTCTACGAGCAGTACTTC. Protein: CASSLSVYEQYF. This chain links TRBV5-1 with TRBJ2-7; D remains ambiguous. V was cut by 1 base and J by 3 bases, with 5 bases left in between. The germline CDR1 and CDR2 sequences are SGHRS and YFSETQ. The length of the CDR3 is 12 residues. Combining the CDR3 with reference TRBV5-1 and TRBJ2-7 gives the whole variable domain KAGVTQTPRYLIKTRGQQVTLSCSPISGHRSVSWYQQTPGQGLQFLFEYFSETQRNKGNFPGRFSGRQFSNSRSEMNVSTLELGDSALYLCASSLSVYEQYFGPGTRLTVT.

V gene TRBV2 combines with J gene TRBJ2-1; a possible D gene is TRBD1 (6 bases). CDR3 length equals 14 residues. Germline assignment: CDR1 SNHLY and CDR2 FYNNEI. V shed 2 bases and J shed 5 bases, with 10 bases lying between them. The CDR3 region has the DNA TGTGCCAGCAGTGAAAAGGGGGTAGACAATGAGCAGTTCTTC. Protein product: CASSEKGVDNEQFF.

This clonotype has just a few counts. Here the CDR3 DNA reads TGCAGTGCTTCGCCAACGTGGAACACTGAAGCTTTCTTT. It encodes CSASPTWNTEAFF. The chain uses TRBV20-1 and TRBJ1-1, with D unresolved. Germline assignment: CDR1 DFQATT and CDR2 SNEGSKA (reference sequence). The V end was cut by 5 bases, the J end by 1 base, with 11 bases between. The CDR3 is 13 amino acids.

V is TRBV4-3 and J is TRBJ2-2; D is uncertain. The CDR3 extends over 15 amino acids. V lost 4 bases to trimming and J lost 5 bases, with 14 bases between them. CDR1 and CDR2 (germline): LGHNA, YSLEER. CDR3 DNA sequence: TGCGCCAGCAGCCTAAGACGAGGTTTGACCGGGGAGCTGTTTTTT. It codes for CASSLRRGLTGELFF.

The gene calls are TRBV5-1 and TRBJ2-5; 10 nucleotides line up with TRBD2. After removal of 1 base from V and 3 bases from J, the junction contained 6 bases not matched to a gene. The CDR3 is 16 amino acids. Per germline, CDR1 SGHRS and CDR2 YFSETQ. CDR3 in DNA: TGCGCCAGCAGCTTGCCCCGGACTAGCGGAAAAGAGACCCAGTACTTC. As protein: CASSLPRTSGKETQYF.

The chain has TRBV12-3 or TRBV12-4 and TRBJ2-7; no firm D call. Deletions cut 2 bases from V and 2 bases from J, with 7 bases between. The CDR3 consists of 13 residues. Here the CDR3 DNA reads TGTGCCAGCAGTTTACACACTGCCTACGAGCAGTACTTC. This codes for CASSLHTAYEQYF.

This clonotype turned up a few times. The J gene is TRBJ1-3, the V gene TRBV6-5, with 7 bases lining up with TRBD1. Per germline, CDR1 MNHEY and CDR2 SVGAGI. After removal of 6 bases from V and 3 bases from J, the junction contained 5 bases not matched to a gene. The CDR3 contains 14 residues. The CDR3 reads CASSIQGNGNTIYF. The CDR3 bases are TGTGCCAGCAGCATACAGGGGAATGGAAACACCATATATTTT.

CDR3 DNA sequence: TGCAGCGTTCCGTCGGGGGTGATGGGGTATGGCTACACCTTC. Translation gives CSVPSGVMGYGYTF. V is TRBV29-1 and J is TRBJ1-2, with D maybe TRBD1 (5 bases). Germline loops: CDR1 SQVTM, CDR2 ANQGSEA. This CDR3 is built from 14 residues. The V and J ends lost 5 bases and 5 bases respectively, with 18 bases between them.

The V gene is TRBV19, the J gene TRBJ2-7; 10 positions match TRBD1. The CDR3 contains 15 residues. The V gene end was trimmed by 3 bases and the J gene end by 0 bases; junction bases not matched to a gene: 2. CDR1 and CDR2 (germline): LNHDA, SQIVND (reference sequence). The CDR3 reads CASSIRTGGSYEQYF. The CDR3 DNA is TGTGCCAGTAGTATCCGGACAGGGGGCTCCTACGAGCAGTACTTC.

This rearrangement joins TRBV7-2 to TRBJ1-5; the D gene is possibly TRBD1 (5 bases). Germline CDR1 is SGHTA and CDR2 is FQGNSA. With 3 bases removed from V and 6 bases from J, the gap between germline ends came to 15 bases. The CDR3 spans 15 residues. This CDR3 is CASSFGQKRGQPQHF. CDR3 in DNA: TGTGCCAGCAGCTTTGGCCAAAAGAGGGGTCAGCCCCAGCATTTT.

The CDR3 region is CSVAFGSNQPQHF. CDR3 coding DNA: TGCAGCGTTGCTTTCGGTTCTAATCAGCCCCAGCATTTT. V is TRBV29-1 and J is TRBJ1-5; D ambiguous. Trimming stripped 4 bases from V and 4 bases from J, with 11 bases between. This CDR3 has 13 amino acids. Germline V lookup: CDR1 SQVTM, CDR2 ANQGSEA.